These 10 T cell receptor beta chains came from one sample sequenced in a study of T cells in Graves' hyperthyroidism and ophthalmopathy. The TCR beta CDR3 regions underwent amplification using RNA transcripts as the source. With the HTBI primer set, the TCR CDR3 went through a first round of RT-PCR. One entry per CDR3 protein, called by TCRdb with MiXCR from the multiplex PCR reads. The sample holds around 600,000 distinct CDR3 sequences, about 14% seen once. The sample consisted of blood. All receptors derive from a woman aged 18-35 years with Graves' ophthalmopathy.

This chain joins TRBV24-1 and TRBJ2-5; TRBD2 is a possible D gene (7 bases). This CDR3 contains 16 residues. Per the germline V gene, CDR1 is KGHDR and CDR2 is SFDVKD. Trimming cost V 2 bases and J 4 bases, with 16 bases left between them. This CDR3 is CATSDCPGGRGETQYF. DNA for the CDR3: TGTGCCACCAGTGATTGCCCCGGGGGGCGCGGAGAGACCCAGTACTTC.

This chain links TRBV6-5 with TRBJ2-1; no clear D. Trimming pared 2 bases from V and 8 bases from J, leaving 7 bases between. CDR1 and CDR2 (germline): MNHEY, SVGAGI. This CDR3 region has 12 residues. The CDR3 DNA reads TGTGCCAGCAGTTACCTGGCGCATGAGCAGTTCTTC. It translates to CASSYLAHEQFF.

This clonotype was observed at least ten times. This chain uses TRBV6-1 with TRBJ1-3, with D uncertain. The germline V and J ends were trimmed by 7 bases and 0 bases, with 4 bases remaining between them. The CDR3 has 12 residues. The germline gives CDR1 MNHNS, CDR2 SASEGT. The CDR3 loop is CASISSGNTIYF. In DNA, the CDR3 is TGTGCCAGCATAAGCTCTGGAAACACCATATATTTT.

The chain couples TRBV5-6 to TRBJ2-7; D might be TRBD2 (7 bases). The CDR3 is 16 residues long. Germline V gene sequence: CDR1 SGHDT, CDR2 YYEEEE. V lost 2 bases and J lost 3, with 18 bases in between. The chain's CDR3 is CASSFIGGGGVYEQYF. The CDR3 nucleotides read TGTGCCAGCAGCTTTATCGGGGGAGGGGGGGTCTACGAGCAGTACTTC.

The chain carries TRBV4-3 and TRBJ2-1; 8 bases align to TRBD2. This CDR3 has 14 amino acids. The germline gives CDR1 LGHNA, CDR2 YSLEER. The J segment lost 10 bases and the V segment lost 3 bases, leaving 8 bases of the junction unmatched. DNA of the CDR3: TGCGCCAGCAGCCACGTAGCGGGACGAGGGGAGCAGTTCTTC. Translated: CASSHVAGRGEQFF.

This clonotype came up once. J is TRBJ2-7 and V is TRBV5-1; 12 bases align to TRBD2. There are 15 residues in the CDR3. Germline V gene data show CDR1 as SGHRS and CDR2 as YFSETQ. J gave up 2 bases and V 4 bases, and 4 bases lay outside the gene matches. CDR3 region: CASSVLAGGAYEQYF. The CDR3 DNA reads TGCGCCAGCAGCGTACTAGCGGGAGGTGCCTACGAGCAGTACTTC.

In this sample, this clonotype turned up many times. CDR3 sequence (DNA): TGTGCCAGCAGTTTACCGGGGCAGGCTAATGAAAAACTGTTTTTT. Encoded protein: CASSLPGQANEKLFF. The J gene is TRBJ1-4, the V gene TRBV28; tentatively, D is TRBD1 (5 bases). This CDR3 has 15 residues. The germline V and J ends were trimmed by 2 bases and 3 bases, with 10 bases remaining between them. CDR1 MDHEN and CDR2 SYDVKM come from the germline V gene.

The rearrangement joins TRBV9 to TRBJ1-5; tentatively, D is TRBD1 (6 bases). V was pared by 0 bases and J by 5 bases, with 9 bases between. This CDR3 comprises 14 residues. Germline V gives CDR1 SGDLS, CDR2 YYNGEE. Here the CDR3 reads CASSVGSGDQPQHF. The DNA for the CDR3 is TGTGCCAGCAGCGTAGGGTCAGGGGATCAGCCCCAGCATTTT. Drawing the rest from reference TRBV9 and TRBJ1-5, the complete variable domain is DSGVTQTPKHLITATGQRVTLRCSPRSGDLSVYWYQQSLDQGLQFLIQYYNGEERAKGNILERFSAQQFPDLHSELNLSSLELGDSALYFCASSVGSGDQPQHFGDGTRLSIL.

The sample holds one count of this clonotype. A much larger clone lies a single base off, so this may be a read error. The CDR3 region has the DNA TGCGCCAGCAGCTTGGGGGACAGGGTTACAGATACGCATTATTTT. It yields the protein CASSLGDRVTDTHYF. The chain employs TRBV5-1 and TRBJ2-3, with 9 bases lining up with TRBD1. The CDR3 is 15 residues long. Per germline, CDR1 SGHRS and CDR2 YFSETQ. The complete variable domain, with remaining parts taken from reference TRBV5-1 and TRBJ2-3, reads KAGVTQTPRYLIKTRGQQVTLSCSPISGHRSVSWYQQTPGQGLQFLFEYFSETQRNKGNFPGRFSGRQFSNSRSEMNVSTLELGDSALYLCASSLGDRVTDTHYFGPGTRLTVL.

There are many counts of this clonotype. V and J are TRBV7-2 and TRBJ2-7, with D perhaps TRBD2 (6 bases). The V and J ends lost 5 bases and 1 base respectively, with 15 bases between them. The CDR3 consists of 15 residues. Germline assignment: CDR1 SGHTA and CDR2 FQGNSA. Here the CDR3 reads CASSQFRDSSYEQYF. The DNA of the CDR3 is TGTGCCAGCAGCCAGTTCCGGGACTCTTCCTACGAGCAGTACTTC.